The 26 T cell receptor beta chains given below trace back to one sample, sequenced in a study of T cell repertoires in cytomegalovirus infection. TCRdb used MiXCR to reprocess the reads, holding one entry per CDR3 protein. Of more than 140,000 distinct CDR3 sequences detected, 5.5% to 7% appear once; the ten largest clones hold more than 15%. Specimen: PBMCs. These receptors were obtained from a human donor in good health (CMV status not recorded). Some clones in this sample may be carry-over from other donors' samples.

On this clonotype: This could be a read error, since a much larger clone is one nucleotide away. The chain carries TRBV29-1 and TRBJ2-3; D may match TRBD1 or TRBD2 (5 bases each). Per germline, CDR1 SQVTM and CDR2 ANQGSEA. The CDR3 runs to 14 residues. CDR3 sequence reads: CNVLRGTSTDTQYF. CDR3 DNA sequence: TGCAACGTGCTGAGGGGAACTAGCACAGATACGCAGTATTTT.

This clonotype was detected ten times or more. V and J are TRBV12-3 or TRBV12-4 and TRBJ2-1, with 7 bases aligning to TRBD2. This CDR3 spans 13 amino acids. Losses at the gene ends were 6 bases for V and 15 bases for J; bases not matched to a gene: 14. In DNA, the CDR3 is TGTGCCAGCAGGCCCGGGGGGAAGGAGGTCCCGTTCTTC. As protein: CASRPGGKEVPFF.

The rearrangement links TRBV10-2 to TRBJ1-6; 7 bases fit TRBD1. The CDR3 runs to 13 residues. The J segment lost 4 bases and the V segment lost 6 bases, leaving 0 bases of the junction unmatched. Germline-derived CDR1 and CDR2 are WSHSY and SAAADI. CDR3 amino acids: CASRDRYNSPLHF. In DNA, the CDR3 is TGCGCCAGCAGGGACAGGTATAATTCACCCCTCCACTTT.

In its sample, this clonotype was seen many times. The rearrangement joins TRBV6-1 to TRBJ2-3; 8 bases match TRBD1. This CDR3 spans 14 amino acids. Germline V CDR1 and CDR2: MNHNS, SASEGT. Trimming took 6 bases from V and 1 from J; bases not matched to a gene: 3. CDR3 nucleotides: TGTGCCAGCAGAGAGGACAGGGGCACAGATACGCAGTATTTT. Protein product: CASREDRGTDTQYF.

This clonotype has ten or more counts. The rearrangement uses TRBV2 and TRBJ2-6, with a tentative D call TRBD1 (6 bases). Germline CDR1 is SNHLY and CDR2 is FYNNEI. The V end lost 6 bases, the J end lost 0 bases, and 9 bases lay between the germline ends. CDR3 length: 15 residues. The CDR3 DNA reads TGTGCCAGCAGCAGGGGTACCTCTGGGGCCAACGTCCTGACTTTC. The encoded protein is CASSRGTSGANVLTF.

This clonotype was seen a handful of times. V is TRBV14 and J is TRBJ2-1; tentative D call: TRBD2 (6 bases). Germline-derived CDR1 and CDR2 are SGHDN and FVKESK. The CDR3 sequence is 13 residues long. The ends were cut back, 2 bases at V and 9 bases at J, with 11 bases in the middle. The CDR3 DNA sequence: TGTGCCAGCAGCCAAATTTTGGGGGGTGAGCAGTTCTTC. Its protein is CASSQILGGEQFF. Looking up the rest from reference TRBV14 and TRBJ2-1 gives the full variable domain: EAGVTQFPSHSVIEKGQTVTLRCDPISGHDNLYWYRRVMGKEIKFLLHFVKESKQDESGMPNNRFLAERTGGTYSTLKVQPAELEDSGVYFCASSQILGGEQFFGPGTRLTVL.

This clonotype has a handful of counts. The chain recombines TRBV10-3 with TRBJ1-2; D is perhaps TRBD1 (6 bases). Germline V gives CDR1 ENHRY, CDR2 SYGVKD. V lost 6 bases to trimming and J lost 2 bases, with 13 bases between them. The CDR3 contains 14 residues. In nucleotides, the CDR3 is TGTGCCATCAGCCAGGACAGTGCCAACTATGGCTACACCTTC. Residues: CAISQDSANYGYTF.

In its sample, this clonotype was seen many times. The rearrangement uses TRBV6-1 and TRBJ1-5; perhaps TRBD1 as D (5 bases). Trimming left V 8 bases short and J 5 bases short, with 13 bases between. This CDR3 is 13 amino acids long. The V gene's germline CDR1 is MNHNS and CDR2 SASEGT. CDR3 loop: CASCRERDQPQHF. CDR3 in DNA: TGTGCCAGCTGCAGGGAGCGTGATCAGCCCCAGCATTTT.

This clonotype showed up just a few times. V is TRBV30 and J is TRBJ2-5, with D uncertain. V lost 0 bases and J 5 bases, leaving 28 bases between the germline ends. The germline gives CDR1 GTSNPN, CDR2 SVGIG (reference sequence). The CDR3 sequence is 19 residues long. The CDR3 protein is CAWSVETLQHLTPGETQYF. The CDR3 DNA is TGTGCCTGGAGTGTAGAGACTCTCCAGCATTTGACTCCGGGCGAGACCCAGTACTTC.

There are a few counts of this clonotype. V gene TRBV29-1 combines with J gene TRBJ2-1; TRBD1 matches at 10 bases. Germline CDR1 and CDR2: SQVTM and ANQGSEA. V shed 4 bases, J shed 10 bases, and the junction held 7 bases outside the gene matches. CDR3 length: 13 residues. The CDR3 spells CSVAETGGLEQFF. CDR3 in DNA: TGCAGCGTTGCCGAGACAGGGGGCTTGGAGCAGTTCTTC.

This clonotype was seen at least ten times. The chain employs TRBV7-9 and TRBJ2-7; a possible D gene is TRBD2 (5 bases). Per the germline V gene, CDR1 is SEHNR and CDR2 is FQNEAQ (reference sequence). The CDR3 covers 11 residues. V was cut by 7 bases and J by 5 bases, with 9 bases left in between. The CDR3 reads CASTSSHEQYF. CDR3 bases: TGTGCCAGCACCTCTAGCCACGAGCAGTACTTC. The entire variable domain, with the rest obtained from reference TRBV7-9 and TRBJ2-7, is as follows: DTGVSQNPRHKITKRGQNVTFRCDPISEHNRLYWYRQTLGQGPEFLTYFQNEAQLEKSRLLSDRFSAERPKGSFSTLEIQRTEQGDSAMYLCASTSSHEQYFGPGTRLTVT.

This clonotype was observed a handful of times. The CDR3 nucleotides read TGTGCCAGCAGCTTGGGCGGCAGTCGGGAGACCCAGTACTTC. This gives the protein CASSLGGSRETQYF. This sequence joins TRBV5-8 and TRBJ2-5; D gene ambiguous. This CDR3 is built from 14 residues. The V gene's germline CDR1 is SGHTS and CDR2 YDEGEE. The V end was cut by 0 bases, the J end by 5 bases, with 11 bases between.

This clonotype was observed at least ten times. CDR3: CASSGTGVSPLHF. As DNA, the CDR3 is TGTGCCAGCTCCGGGACAGGGGTTTCACCCCTCCACTTT. The V call is TRBV7-2, the J call TRBJ1-6, with 10 bases lining up with TRBD1. The germline V gene encodes CDR1 SGHTA and CDR2 FQGNSA. The CDR3 sequence is 13 residues long. Trimming cost V 8 bases and J 9 bases; bases outside gene matches: 4. Looking up the rest from reference TRBV7-2 and TRBJ1-6 gives the full variable domain: GAGVSQSPSNKVTEKGKDVELRCDPISGHTALYWYRQSLGQGLEFLIYFQGNSAPDKSGLPSDRFSAERTGGSVSTLTIQRTQQEDSAVYLCASSGTGVSPLHFGNGTRLTVT.

This clonotype was seen repeatedly, ten times or more. This rearrangement joins TRBV6-6 to TRBJ2-7; 7 bases fit TRBD1. Germline V CDR1 and CDR2: MNHNY, SVGAGI (reference sequence). The CDR3 is made up of 16 amino acids. V gave up 2 bases and J gave up 6 bases; unmatched junction bases: 13. CDR3 region: CASSYGPTGDRGEQYF. The CDR3 nucleotides read TGTGCCAGCAGTTACGGCCCAACAGGGGATCGGGGCGAGCAGTACTTC.

This clonotype was picked up many times. The genes are TRBV28 and TRBJ1-2, with no clear D. Germline V gene sequence: CDR1 MDHEN, CDR2 SYDVKM. The CDR3 spans 13 residues. Trimming pared 8 bases from V and 8 bases from J, leaving 18 bases between. The CDR3 reads CASLRSRARGYTF. CDR3 in DNA: TGTGCCAGCCTTAGATCGAGGGCTCGGGGCTACACCTTC.

This clonotype was picked up many times. The chain has TRBV7-9 and TRBJ1-5, with D possibly matching TRBD1 (6 bases). The germline V gene encodes CDR1 SEHNR and CDR2 FQNEAQ (reference sequence). This CDR3 spans 13 amino acids. V gave up 0 bases and J gave up 15 bases, with 15 bases separating them. CDR3 region: CASSLAGTGPPHF. The DNA of the CDR3 is TGTGCCAGCAGCTTAGCGGGAACAGGGCCACCGCATTTT.

This clonotype was recorded many times. The chain combines TRBV6-2 or TRBV6-3 with TRBJ2-3; the D gene is possibly TRBD1 (6 bases). The ends were cut back, 2 bases at V and 2 bases at J, with 14 bases in the middle. Per the germline V gene, CDR1 is MNHEY and CDR2 is SVGEGT. The CDR3 length is 16 residues. CDR3 nucleotides: TGTGCCAGCAGTTACGATGGGACACGGAACACAGATACGCAGTATTTT. Amino acid sequence: CASSYDGTRNTDTQYF.

This clonotype was seen ten or more times. V usage is TRBV7-9 and J usage is TRBJ2-3; 12 bases are a match to TRBD2. Per germline, CDR1 SEHNR and CDR2 FQNEAQ (reference sequence). Trimming cost V 6 bases and J 5 bases; bases outside gene matches: 3. CDR3 length: 14 amino acids. CDR3 nucleotides: TGTGCCAGCAGTTCGACTAGCGGGGGAGATACGCAGTATTTT. Translation gives CASSSTSGGDTQYF.

This clonotype appeared a few times. The chain recombines TRBV28 with TRBJ1-2; D remains ambiguous. Germline lookup yields CDR1 MDHEN and CDR2 SYDVKM. The CDR3 extends over 13 amino acids. The ends were cut back, 6 bases at V and 6 bases at J, with 14 bases in the middle. The CDR3 loop is CASSSRPENGYTF. The CDR3 coding sequence is TGTGCCAGCAGCTCAAGGCCCGAGAATGGCTACACCTTC.

This clonotype has ten or more counts. This chain uses TRBV7-2 with TRBJ1-1, with 8 nucleotides matching TRBD1. From germline, CDR1 is SGHTA and CDR2 FQGNSA. The CDR3 loop spans 13 amino acids. The V and J ends lost 5 bases and 11 bases, in that order; junction bases with no gene match: 10. The CDR3 DNA reads as TGTGCCAGCAGCCCAGACAGGGGTAATTTGGCTTTCTTT. It codes for CASSPDRGNLAFF.

Many counts were recorded for this clonotype. The chain links TRBV5-1 to TRBJ1-6; TRBD1 matches at 10 bases. There are 19 residues in the CDR3. Germline assignment: CDR1 SGHRS and CDR2 YFSETQ. Trimming at V came to 0 bases and at J to 7 bases, leaving 13 bases not matched to a gene. CDR3: CASSLAYDRGRIGNSPLHF. CDR3 DNA: TGCGCCAGCAGCTTGGCCTATGACAGGGGGCGCATCGGGAATTCACCCCTCCACTTT.

This clonotype was seen a single time. This chain links TRBV4-2 with TRBJ2-1; D tentatively reads TRBD1 or TRBD2 (6 bases each). V lost 0 bases, J lost 7 bases, and 22 bases lay in between. CDR3 size: 18 residues. Germline CDR1 and CDR2: LGHNA and YNFKEQ. CDR3 residues: CASSQDGRGANLPNEQFF. Here the CDR3 DNA reads TGTGCCAGCAGCCAAGATGGTAGGGGGGCGAACCTCCCAAATGAGCAGTTCTTC.

V is TRBV20-1 and J is TRBJ1-4, with 8 bases that match TRBD1. Germline values: CDR1 DFQATT, CDR2 SNEGSKA (reference sequence). This CDR3 is 14 amino acids long. The trim removed 1 base at V and 6 bases at J, leaving 4 bases unmatched. The CDR3 sequence: CSARAGQAYEKLFF. The CDR3, as DNA: TGCAGTGCTAGAGCGGGACAGGCATATGAAAAACTGTTTTTT.

There are many counts of this clonotype. The chain couples TRBV12-3 or TRBV12-4 to TRBJ2-7; D is tentatively TRBD1 or TRBD2 (5 bases each). The CDR3 is made up of 14 amino acids. With 7 bases removed from V and 5 bases from J, the gap between germline ends came to 18 bases. The CDR3 reads CASTTGRTGHEQYF. The CDR3 DNA sequence: TGTGCCAGCACCACGGGACGGACGGGTCACGAGCAGTACTTC.

The rearrangement links TRBV5-6 to TRBJ2-3; D tentatively reads TRBD1 or TRBD2 (6 bases each). The V end was cut by 4 bases, the J end by 2 bases, with 17 bases between. The CDR3 contains 16 residues. Germline loops: CDR1 SGHDT, CDR2 YYEEEE. CDR3 in DNA: TGTGCCAGCAGCCCGACCCTGGGGGGCCCCACAGATACGCAGTATTTT. Translation gives CASSPTLGGPTDTQYF.

This clonotype was observed at least ten times. The rearrangement uses TRBV19 and TRBJ1-1; TRBD1 aligns across 7 bases. Germline trimming cut 6 bases from V and 5 bases from J; bases unmatched to any gene: 6. The CDR3 is 13 residues long. Germline V gene sequence: CDR1 LNHDA, CDR2 SQIVND (reference sequence). Here the CDR3 reads CASSQGVGTEAFF. The CDR3, as DNA: TGTGCCAGTAGCCAGGGGGTAGGAACTGAAGCTTTCTTT.